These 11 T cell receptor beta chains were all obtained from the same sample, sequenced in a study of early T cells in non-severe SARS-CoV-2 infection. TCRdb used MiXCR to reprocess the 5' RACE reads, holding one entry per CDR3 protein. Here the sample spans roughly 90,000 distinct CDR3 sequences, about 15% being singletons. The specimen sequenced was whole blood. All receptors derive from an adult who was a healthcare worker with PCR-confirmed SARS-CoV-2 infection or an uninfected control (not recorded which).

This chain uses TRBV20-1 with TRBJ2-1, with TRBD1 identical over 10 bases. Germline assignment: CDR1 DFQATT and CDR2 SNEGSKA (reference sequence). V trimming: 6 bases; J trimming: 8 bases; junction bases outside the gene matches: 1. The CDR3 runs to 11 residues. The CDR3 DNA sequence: TGCAGTGCCGGGACAGGGGATGAGCAGTTCTTC. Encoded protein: CSAGTGDEQFF.

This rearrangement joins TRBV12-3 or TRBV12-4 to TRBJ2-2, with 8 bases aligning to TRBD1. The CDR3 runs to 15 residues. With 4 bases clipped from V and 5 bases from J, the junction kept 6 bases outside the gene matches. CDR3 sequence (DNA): TGTGCCAGCAGTTCACAGGGGGAAGCGACCGGGGAGCTGTTTTTT. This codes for CASSSQGEATGELFF.

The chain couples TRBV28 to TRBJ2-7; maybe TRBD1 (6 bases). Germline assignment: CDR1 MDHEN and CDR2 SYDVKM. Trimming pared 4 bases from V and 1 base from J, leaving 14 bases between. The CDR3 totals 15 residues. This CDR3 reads CASSSGTMPSYEQYV. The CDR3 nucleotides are TGTGCCAGCAGTTCCGGGACAATGCCTTCCTACGAGCAGTACGTC.

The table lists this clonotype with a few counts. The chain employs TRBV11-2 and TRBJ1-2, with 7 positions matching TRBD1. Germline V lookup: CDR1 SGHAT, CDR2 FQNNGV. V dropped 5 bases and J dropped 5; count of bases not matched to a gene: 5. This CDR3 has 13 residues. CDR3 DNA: TGTGCCAGCAGCACGACAGGGAGTTATGGCTACACCTTC. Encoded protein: CASSTTGSYGYTF.

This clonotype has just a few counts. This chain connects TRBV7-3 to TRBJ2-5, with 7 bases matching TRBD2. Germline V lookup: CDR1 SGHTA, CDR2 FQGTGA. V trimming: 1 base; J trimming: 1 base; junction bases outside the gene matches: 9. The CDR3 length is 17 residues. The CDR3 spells CASSLMGGRQPQETQYF. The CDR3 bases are TGTGCCAGCAGCTTAATGGGAGGGAGACAGCCCCAAGAGACCCAGTACTTC.

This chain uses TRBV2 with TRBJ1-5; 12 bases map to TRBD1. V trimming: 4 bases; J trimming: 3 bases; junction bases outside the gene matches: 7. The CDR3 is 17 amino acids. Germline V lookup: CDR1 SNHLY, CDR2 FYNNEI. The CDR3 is CASSGGQGAISNQPQHF. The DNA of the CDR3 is TGTGCCAGCAGTGGGGGACAGGGGGCGATCTCCAATCAGCCCCAGCATTTT.

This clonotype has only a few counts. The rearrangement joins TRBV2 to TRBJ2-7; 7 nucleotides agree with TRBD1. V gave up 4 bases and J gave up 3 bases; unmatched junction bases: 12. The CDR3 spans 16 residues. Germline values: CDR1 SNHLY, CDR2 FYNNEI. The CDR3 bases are TGTGCCAGCAGTGTATTTGGGACAGCTCCTTTCTACGAGCAGTACGTC. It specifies CASSVFGTAPFYEQYV.

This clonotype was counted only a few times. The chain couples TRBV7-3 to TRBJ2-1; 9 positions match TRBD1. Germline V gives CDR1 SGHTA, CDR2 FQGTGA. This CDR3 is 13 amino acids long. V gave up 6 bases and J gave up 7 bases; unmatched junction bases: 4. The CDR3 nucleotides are TGTGCCAGCAGACAGGGGGCGAGGAATGAGCAGTTCTTC. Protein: CASRQGARNEQFF.

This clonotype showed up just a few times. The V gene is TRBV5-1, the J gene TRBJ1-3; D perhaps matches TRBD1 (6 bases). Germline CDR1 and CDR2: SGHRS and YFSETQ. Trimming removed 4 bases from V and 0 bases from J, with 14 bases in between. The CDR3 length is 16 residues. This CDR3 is CASSQGTGTSGNTIYF. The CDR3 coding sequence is TGCGCCAGCAGCCAAGGAACAGGGACCTCTGGAAACACCATATATTTT. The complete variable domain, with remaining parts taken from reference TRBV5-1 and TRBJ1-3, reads KAGVTQTPRYLIKTRGQQVTLSCSPISGHRSVSWYQQTPGQGLQFLFEYFSETQRNKGNFPGRFSGRQFSNSRSEMNVSTLELGDSALYLCASSQGTGTSGNTIYFGEGSWLTVV.

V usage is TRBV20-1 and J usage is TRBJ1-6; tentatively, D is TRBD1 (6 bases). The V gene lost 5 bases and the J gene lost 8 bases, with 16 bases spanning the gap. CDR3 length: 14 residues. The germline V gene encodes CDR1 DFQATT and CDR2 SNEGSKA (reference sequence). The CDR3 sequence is CSASKPQGHSPLHF. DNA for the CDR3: TGCAGTGCTTCCAAACCGCAGGGGCATTCACCCCTCCACTTT.

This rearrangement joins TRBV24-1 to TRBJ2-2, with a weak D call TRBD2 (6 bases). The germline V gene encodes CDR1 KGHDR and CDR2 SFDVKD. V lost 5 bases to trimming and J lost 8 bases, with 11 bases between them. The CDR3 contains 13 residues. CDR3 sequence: CATSVEGTGELFF. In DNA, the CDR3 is TGTGCCACCAGTGTGGAGGGGACTGGGGAGCTGTTTTTT.